The 20 T cell receptor beta chains presented below share a single source sample, sequenced in a study of shared clonotypes between healthy human individuals. Clones were sequenced by immunoSEQ multiplex PCR, and TCRdb holds only the in-frame ones, with some missing. This repertoire shows 650,000 to 750,000 clones, 72% found once; its top ten account for about 1.8%. Sequenced: memory CD4+ T cells sorted from blood. Subset in this sample: CD45RA-negative fraction. The receptors originated from a woman under 40 in good health.

The chain carries TRBV2 and TRBJ1-2; 7 positions match TRBD1. The CDR3 is 17 amino acids. Germline CDR1 is SNHLY and CDR2 is FYNNEI. The ends lost 6 bases at V and 6 bases at J; junction bases unmatched: 19. The CDR3, as DNA: TGTGCCAGCAGCGGTGGGACAGCTTACGAGGCATCCGATGGCTACACCTTC. Its translation is CASSGGTAYEASDGYTF.

The V call is TRBV5-1, the J call TRBJ2-4, with D possibly matching TRBD1 (5 bases). Germline CDR1 reads SGHRS; CDR2 reads YFSETQ. The CDR3 is 17 residues long. V lost 0 bases and J lost 0, with 13 bases in between. CDR3 in DNA: TGCGCCAGCAGCTTGGAGCCAGGGCTGTTAGCCAAAAACATTCAGTACTTC. It specifies CASSLEPGLLAKNIQYF.

The chain links TRBV10-3 to TRBJ1-2, with a possible D match to TRBD1 (6 bases). This CDR3 is 15 amino acids long. Germline V lookup: CDR1 ENHRY, CDR2 SYGVKD. Trimming took off 3 bases at V and 4 bases at J, with 15 bases between the two ends. The chain's CDR3 is CAISDPGTDSYGYTF. CDR3 bases: TGTGCCATCAGTGACCCCGGGACGGACAGCTATGGCTACACCTTC.

The chain links TRBV19 to TRBJ1-2; 9 nucleotides line up with TRBD1. CDR3 length equals 15 residues. V shed 6 bases and J 2 bases; nucleotides not matched to a gene: 7. Germline-derived CDR1 and CDR2 are LNHDA and SQIVND (reference sequence). CDR3: CASRLEGQGNYGYTF. The CDR3, as DNA: TGTGCCAGTAGACTTGAAGGACAGGGGAACTATGGCTACACCTTC.

V is TRBV27 and J is TRBJ1-2; D is ambiguous. V was cut by 5 bases and J by 2 bases, with 15 bases left in between. CDR3 length: 15 amino acids. Looked up from germline, CDR1 is MNHEY and CDR2 is SMNVEV (reference sequence). The CDR3 protein is CASSTGKRTNYGYTF. CDR3 bases: TGTGCCAGCAGTACGGGGAAAAGAACCAACTATGGCTACACCTTC.

V usage is TRBV28 and J usage is TRBJ2-7; 9 bases are shared with TRBD2. Losses at the gene ends were 6 bases for V and 2 bases for J; bases not matched to a gene: 8. CDR3 length: 15 amino acids. CDR1 is MDHEN and CDR2 is SYDVKM in the germline V gene. The CDR3 DNA follows: TGTGCCAGCAGATCAAGAGTAGCGGGAGCCTACGAGCAGTACTTC. Protein product: CASRSRVAGAYEQYF.

The V and J genes are TRBV25-1 and TRBJ1-1; D unresolved. This CDR3 comprises 14 residues. Germline values: CDR1 MGHDK, CDR2 SYGVNS. The V gene lost 8 bases and the J gene lost 4 bases, with 17 bases spanning the gap. In DNA form, the CDR3 reads TGTGCCAGCCTCCCCCCGGGTCCATCCACTGAAGCTTTCTTT. Its translation is CASLPPGPSTEAFF.

As concerns this clone: Since a much larger clone is just one base distant, this may be a read error. The chain couples TRBV6-1 to TRBJ2-1, with a weak D call TRBD2 (6 bases). Germline CDR1 MNHNS, CDR2 SASEGT. The length of the CDR3 is 13 residues. V lost 6 bases to trimming and J lost 4 bases, with 10 bases between them. The chain's CDR3 is CASSPGTYNEQFF. For the CDR3, the DNA is TGTGCCAGCAGCCCCGGGACTTACAATGAGCAGTTCTTC.

The rearrangement joins TRBV4-2 to TRBJ2-3, with a weak D call TRBD2 (6 bases). CDR3 size: 14 residues. Germline assignment: CDR1 LGHNA and CDR2 YNFKEQ. V gave up 8 bases and J gave up 4 bases, with 16 bases separating them. CDR3 DNA: TGTGCCAGCGCCGATGCGGGAATAGCAGATACGCAGTATTTT. This translates into CASADAGIADTQYF.

The rearrangement links TRBV5-6 to TRBJ2-1; D might be TRBD1 or TRBD2, each matching 6 bases. V was cut by 4 bases and J by 1 base, with 15 bases left in between. The germline CDR1 and CDR2 sequences are SGHDT and YYEEEE. This CDR3 comprises 16 residues. The CDR3 region has the DNA TGTGCCAGCAGCCACCGGAGGGGGTCGTCCTACAATGAGCAGTTCTTC. Protein: CASSHRRGSSYNEQFF.

The chain links TRBV5-1 to TRBJ2-2, with 7 bases fitting TRBD1. The CDR3 spans 15 residues. V trimming: 0 bases; J trimming: 6 bases; junction bases outside the gene matches: 5. CDR1 is SGHRS and CDR2 is YFSETQ in the germline V gene. The CDR3 loop reads CASSLAWQGAGELFF. CDR3 bases: TGCGCCAGCAGCTTGGCCTGGCAGGGGGCCGGGGAGCTGTTTTTT.

The V and J genes are TRBV7-3 and TRBJ2-1; 14 positions agree with TRBD2. The germline gives CDR1 SGHTA, CDR2 FQGTGA. This CDR3 comprises 16 residues. J lost 10 bases, V lost 3 bases, and 8 bases had no gene match. The CDR3 loop reads CASSFGVGLAGVEQFF. CDR3 in DNA: TGTGCCAGCAGCTTCGGTGTGGGACTAGCGGGAGTGGAGCAGTTCTTC.

V usage is TRBV15 and J usage is TRBJ1-4; a possible D gene is TRBD1 (5 bases). CDR1 and CDR2 (germline): LNHNV, YYDKDF (reference sequence). Trimming removed 0 bases from V and 3 bases from J, with 14 bases in between. The CDR3 is 17 residues long. The CDR3 nucleotides are TGTGCCACCAGCAGAGATTCGCGGGGCGGCCCTAATGAAAAACTGTTTTTT. Protein: CATSRDSRGGPNEKLFF.

The chain links TRBV7-2 to TRBJ1-4; D remains ambiguous. Germline V gene data show CDR1 as SGHTA and CDR2 as FQGNSA. V was cut by 2 bases and J by 8 bases, with 9 bases left in between. The CDR3 has 13 amino acids. The CDR3 region is CASSLTFREKLFF. The DNA of the CDR3 is TGTGCCAGCAGCTTAACGTTTCGGGAAAAACTGTTTTTT.

The chain carries TRBV28 and TRBJ2-7; a weak D match, TRBD1 (6 bases). The CDR3 covers 11 residues. V was trimmed by 8 bases and J by 2 bases, leaving 7 bases between them. The germline V gene encodes CDR1 MDHEN and CDR2 SYDVKM. CDR3 bases: TGTGCCAGCTGGACAGCCTACGAGCAGTACTTC. This translates into CASWTAYEQYF.

The gene calls are TRBV12-2 and TRBJ1-5. TRBV12-2 is flagged as a pseudogene. This CDR3 is built from 16 residues. Here the CDR3 reads CASRLGSASVDQPQHF. CDR3 DNA sequence: TGTGCAAGTCGCTTGGGGTCGGCTTCGGTCGATCAGCCCCAGCATTTT.

The chain has TRBV19 and TRBJ2-7; D may be TRBD1 (5 bases). From germline, CDR1 is LNHDA and CDR2 SQIVND (reference sequence). The CDR3 has 13 amino acids. Trimming shortened V by 5 bases and J by 1 base, and 9 bases separated the two germline ends. The CDR3: CASSPQESYEQYF. The CDR3 DNA sequence: TGTGCCAGTAGTCCACAGGAGTCCTACGAGCAGTACTTC. The full variable domain, rest sourced from reference TRBV19 and TRBJ2-7, is DGGITQSPKYLFRKEGQNVTLSCEQNLNHDAMYWYRQDPGQGLRLIYYSQIVNDFQKGDIAEGYSVSREKKESFPLTVTSAQKNPTAFYLCASSPQESYEQYFGPGTRLTVT.

The V and J genes are TRBV7-9 and TRBJ1-3, with D hard to call. CDR3 length: 15 residues. From germline, CDR1 is SEHNR and CDR2 FQNEAQ (reference sequence). The ends were cut back, 3 bases at V and 0 bases at J, with 9 bases in the middle. The CDR3: CASSLLGNSGNTIYF. The CDR3 DNA sequence: TGTGCCAGCAGCTTGTTGGGGAACTCTGGAAACACCATATATTTT.

The genes are TRBV27 and TRBJ2-7; D ambiguous. The CDR3 totals 14 residues. The V end was cut by 10 bases, the J end by 5 bases, with 21 bases between. The germline V gene encodes CDR1 MNHEY and CDR2 SMNVEV (reference sequence). The DNA of the CDR3 is TGTGCCACCAGGCTTTTGTCAGGTGGGGACGAGCAGTACTTC. Its protein is CATRLLSGGDEQYF.

In the case of this clone: Sequence at one end of the junction differs from germline and may be a read error. The same CDR3 can be traced to other DNA sequences in this sample. The V and J genes are TRBV11-3 and TRBJ2-3; 12 bases fit TRBD2. Germline V CDR1 and CDR2: SGHNT, YENEEA. The CDR3 is made up of 17 amino acids. The CDR3 nucleotides read TGTGCCAGCAGCTTAGGTTCGACTAGCGGGAGCACCGATACGCAGTATTTT. It codes for CASSLGSTSGSTDTQYF.